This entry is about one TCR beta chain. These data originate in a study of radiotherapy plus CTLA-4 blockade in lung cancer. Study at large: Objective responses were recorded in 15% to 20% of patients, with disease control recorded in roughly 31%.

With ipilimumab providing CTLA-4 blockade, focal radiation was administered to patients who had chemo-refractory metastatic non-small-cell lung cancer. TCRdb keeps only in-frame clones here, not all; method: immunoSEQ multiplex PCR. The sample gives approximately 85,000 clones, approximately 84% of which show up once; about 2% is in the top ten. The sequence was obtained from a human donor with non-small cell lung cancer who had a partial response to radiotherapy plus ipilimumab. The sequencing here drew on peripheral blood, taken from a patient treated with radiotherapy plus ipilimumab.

Here the CDR3 DNA reads TGTGCCAGCAGCGTAGTTAACCCTAGCTCCTACAATGAGCAGTTCTTC. It specifies CASSVVNPSSYNEQFF. The rearrangement uses TRBV9 and TRBJ2-1, with D hard to call. The V gene lost 0 bases and the J gene lost 0 bases, with 10 bases spanning the gap. Looked up from germline, CDR1 is SGDLS and CDR2 is YYNGEE. This CDR3 is 16 amino acids long.